This is a list of T cell receptor beta chains from one sample in a study of chemoradiotherapy in HPV16-positive cancers. Profiling relied on immunoSEQ multiplex PCR, and the TCRdb table lists in-frame clones only, not all of them. The table records about 21,000 clones, around 88% of them present only once. Here the sequenced sample was blood, taken from a patient who underwent chemoradiotherapy. These receptors were collected from a human donor with HPV-associated anogenital cancer. Both conserved end residues are part of each CDR3. The order of the fields is V gene, CDR3 length, D gene, J gene, clone size, CDR3 DNA, CDR3 protein. D genes are given only for firm matches. The size field is filled for only some rows; it gives once, few, many or a size class.

v_call: TRBV19
cdr3_length: 15
d_call: -
j_call: TRBJ1-6
clone_size: few
cdr3_nt: TGTGCCAGTAGTAACCCGAGCTCCTATAATTCACCCCTCCACTTT
cdr3_aa: CASSNPSSYNSPLHF

v_call: TRBV5-4
cdr3_length: 15
d_call: TRBD2
j_call: TRBJ2-5
clone_size: -
cdr3_nt: TGTGCCAGCAGCAAGACTAGCGGGATCCAAGAGACCCAGTACTTC
cdr3_aa: CASSKTSGIQETQYF

v_call: TRBV7-8
cdr3_length: 15
d_call: TRBD1
j_call: TRBJ2-1
clone_size: -
cdr3_nt: TGTGCCAGCAGCCCCGGGGGAACAGGGGGCGATGAGCAGTTCTTC
cdr3_aa: CASSPGGTGGDEQFF

v_call: TRBV4-3
cdr3_length: 15
d_call: TRBD1
j_call: TRBJ1-3
clone_size: -
cdr3_nt: TGCGCCAGCAGCCAAGGGACAGGGTCTGGAAACACCATATATTTT
cdr3_aa: CASSQGTGSGNTIYF

v_call: TRBV7-8
cdr3_length: 16
d_call: -
j_call: TRBJ2-3
clone_size: -
cdr3_nt: TGTGCCAGCAGCTTGGGTCTAGCTCCGAGCACAGATACGCAGTATTTT
cdr3_aa: CASSLGLAPSTDTQYF

v_call: TRBV6-6
cdr3_length: 14
d_call: -
j_call: TRBJ1-5
clone_size: few
cdr3_nt: TGTGCCAGCAGTTACTCGGAAGGAAATCAGCCCCAGCATTTT
cdr3_aa: CASSYSEGNQPQHF

v_call: TRBV6-5
cdr3_length: 15
d_call: -
j_call: TRBJ1-1
clone_size: -
cdr3_nt: TGTGCCAGCAGTGTGCCCGGATCACCGAACACTGAAGCTTTCTTT
cdr3_aa: CASSVPGSPNTEAFF

v_call: TRBV12-5
cdr3_length: 14
d_call: -
j_call: TRBJ2-5
clone_size: -
cdr3_nt: TGTGCTAGTGGCCCCCCAAGCGGCCAAGAGACCCAGTACTTC
cdr3_aa: CASGPPSGQETQYF

v_call: TRBV19
cdr3_length: 14
d_call: TRBD2
j_call: TRBJ2-3
clone_size: once
cdr3_nt: TGTGCCAGTAGTACAGCGGGGGGTACAGATACGCAGTATTTT
cdr3_aa: CASSTAGGTDTQYF

v_call: TRBV5-4
cdr3_length: 14
d_call: -
j_call: TRBJ1-2
clone_size: -
cdr3_nt: TGTGCCAGCAGCGACGGACAGAGGAACTATGGCTACACCTTC
cdr3_aa: CASSDGQRNYGYTF

v_call: TRBV30
cdr3_length: 15
d_call: -
j_call: TRBJ1-3
clone_size: -
cdr3_nt: TGTGCCTGGAGTGTAGGAGGTAACTCTGGAAACACCATATATTTT
cdr3_aa: CAWSVGGNSGNTIYF

v_call: TRBV11-3
cdr3_length: 18
d_call: -
j_call: TRBJ2-2
clone_size: -
cdr3_nt: TGTGCCAGCAGCTCGGGATTTGCGGGACAAACGAACACCGGGGAGCTGTTTTTT
cdr3_aa: CASSSGFAGQTNTGELFF

v_call: TRBV2
cdr3_length: 13
d_call: -
j_call: TRBJ2-2
clone_size: -
cdr3_nt: TGTGCCAGCGGTGGGGATGGCCCCGGGGAGCTGTTTTTT
cdr3_aa: CASGGDGPGELFF

v_call: TRBV19
cdr3_length: 14
d_call: -
j_call: TRBJ2-6
clone_size: -
cdr3_nt: TGTGCCAGTGTAGTGGAGCCTGGGGCCAACGTCCTGACTTTC
cdr3_aa: CASVVEPGANVLTF

v_call: TRBV5-5
cdr3_length: 14
d_call: -
j_call: TRBJ2-3
clone_size: -
cdr3_nt: TGTGCCAGCAGCTTGGAGGAGGGGAGGAGTACGCAGTATTTT
cdr3_aa: CASSLEEGRSTQYF

v_call: TRBV9
cdr3_length: 16
d_call: -
j_call: TRBJ2-3
clone_size: once
cdr3_nt: TGTGCCAGCAGCGTAGGAGGGACTCCTTTTGGGAATACGCAGTATTTT
cdr3_aa: CASSVGGTPFGNTQYF

v_call: TRBV5-4
cdr3_length: 14
d_call: -
j_call: TRBJ1-1
clone_size: -
cdr3_nt: TGTGCCAGCAGCTTGGCCCGGGAGAACACTGAAGCTTTCTTT
cdr3_aa: CASSLARENTEAFF

v_call: TRBV4-1
cdr3_length: 17
d_call: -
j_call: TRBJ1-1
clone_size: -
cdr3_nt: TGCGCCAGCAGCCAAGAAGCACGGGTAGTCGGGGACACTGAAGCTTTCTTT
cdr3_aa: CASSQEARVVGDTEAFF

v_call: TRBV30
cdr3_length: 12
d_call: -
j_call: TRBJ2-3
clone_size: once
cdr3_nt: TGTGCCTGGAGTGGGTGGGGGGATACGCAGTATTTT
cdr3_aa: CAWSGWGDTQYF

v_call: TRBV6-5
cdr3_length: 15
d_call: -
j_call: TRBJ2-1
clone_size: -
cdr3_nt: TGTGCCAGCAGTCAGGACATAGGCTGGTACAATGGGCAGTTCTTC
cdr3_aa: CASSQDIGWYNGQFF

v_call: TRBV9
cdr3_length: 16
d_call: -
j_call: TRBJ2-7
clone_size: -
cdr3_nt: TGTGCCAGCAGCCCCACGTGGGACCGTACCCTCTACGAGCAGTACTTC
cdr3_aa: CASSPTWDRTLYEQYF

v_call: TRBV18
cdr3_length: 13
d_call: -
j_call: TRBJ1-1
clone_size: -
cdr3_nt: TGTGCCAGCTCACGGGACCGAGGTGCTGAAGCTTTCTTT
cdr3_aa: CASSRDRGAEAFF

v_call: TRBV6-1
cdr3_length: 13
d_call: -
j_call: TRBJ1-2
clone_size: -
cdr3_nt: TGTGCCAGCAGTGACAGGATTAACTATGGCTACACCTTC
cdr3_aa: CASSDRINYGYTF

v_call: TRBV4-3
cdr3_length: 14
d_call: -
j_call: TRBJ1-4
clone_size: -
cdr3_nt: TGCGCCAGCAGCCAAGGGGGAGATAATGAAAAACTGTTTTTT
cdr3_aa: CASSQGGDNEKLFF

v_call: TRBV6-4
cdr3_length: 13
d_call: TRBD1
j_call: TRBJ1-1
clone_size: -
cdr3_nt: TGTGCCAGCACATCAGGGGGGACAGCTGAAGCTTTCTTT
cdr3_aa: CASTSGGTAEAFF

v_call: TRBV7-9
cdr3_length: 15
d_call: TRBD2
j_call: TRBJ2-1
clone_size: -
cdr3_nt: TGTGCCAGCAGCTTAGGACTAGCGGGAGGTCGTGAGCAGTTCTTC
cdr3_aa: CASSLGLAGGREQFF